This TCR beta chain was documented in a study of T cells in Graves' hyperthyroidism and ophthalmopathy. In the study overall: Before any treatment, at initial diagnosis, peripheral blood was collected.

Authors of the study amplified TCR beta CDR3 regions from RNA transcripts. TCR CDR3 underwent first-round RT-PCR with the HTBI primer set. TCRdb re-analysed the multiplex PCR reads in MiXCR, keeping a single row per CDR3 protein. Here the sample spans under 400,000 distinct CDR3 sequences, about 15% being singletons. This clonotype appeared many times. This CDR3 contains 15 residues. Per the germline V gene, CDR1 is SNHLY and CDR2 is FYNNEI. With 7 bases removed from V and 2 bases from J, the gap between germline ends came to 18 bases. The chain couples TRBV2 to TRBJ2-7, with D tentatively TRBD1 (6 bases). The specimen sequenced was blood. The TCR originated in a woman in her fifties or sixties with Graves' ophthalmopathy. As DNA, the CDR3 is TGTGCCAGCACCGGAGGTGGGGGCCGCACCTACGAGCAGTACTTC. Translating it yields CASTGGGGRTYEQYF. Full variable domain (remainder filled in from reference TRBV2 and TRBJ2-7): EPEVTQTPSHQVTQMGQEVILRCVPISNHLYFYWYRQILGQKVEFLVSFYNNEISEKSEIFDDQFSVERPDGSNFTLKIRSTKLEDSAMYFCASTGGGGRTYEQYFGPGTRLTVT.